The 29 T cell receptor beta chains below all came from one sample that was sequenced in a study of vaccination effects on CD4 cells after COVID-19. Isolating CD4+ T cells followed more than 9 days of culture. TCRdb's table, derived via immunoSEQ multiplex PCR, lists solely in-frame clones and lacks some. The profile shows some 31,000 clones, about 71% of them singletons. Their cognate antigens are unknown. The sample in question was CD4+ T cells from PBMCs cultured without peptide, obtained before COVID-19 vaccination. The receptors here all came from a human donor who received a COVID-19 vaccine.

The chain is built from TRBV7-2 and TRBJ1-5, with D hard to call. V was shortened by 2 bases and J by 0 bases, with 11 bases between the two germline ends. The CDR3 has 16 amino acids. Germline CDR1 is SGHTA and CDR2 is FQGNSA. The CDR3 loop is CASSLLSGNSNQPQHF. DNA for the CDR3: TGTGCCAGCAGCTTATTGAGTGGGAATAGCAATCAGCCCCAGCATTTT.

The chain employs TRBV20-1 and TRBJ2-7, with 9 bases matching TRBD2. Per germline, CDR1 DFQATT and CDR2 SNEGSKA (reference sequence). The trim removed 4 bases at V and 6 bases at J, leaving 10 bases unmatched. There are 14 residues in the CDR3. The CDR3 here is CSANDGGRASEQYF. The CDR3, as DNA: TGCAGTGCTAATGATGGCGGGAGGGCGTCCGAGCAGTACTTC.

This sequence joins TRBV28 and TRBJ1-2; D unresolved. Germline V gives CDR1 MDHEN, CDR2 SYDVKM. Trimming pared 5 bases from V and 1 base from J, leaving 11 bases between. The CDR3 loop spans 14 amino acids. DNA of the CDR3: TGTGCCAGCAGTGGCCCACAGATTAACTATGGCTACACCTTC. It encodes CASSGPQINYGYTF.

The chain is built from TRBV12-3 or TRBV12-4 and TRBJ2-3, with D uncertain. The CDR3 covers 11 residues. V lost 3 bases, J lost 2 bases, and 0 bases lay in between. The CDR3 loop reads CASSFTDTQYF. In DNA form, the CDR3 reads TGTGCCAGCAGTTTCACAGATACGCAGTATTTT.

The chain joins TRBV5-1 to TRBJ2-5; 8 bases match TRBD2. Germline assignment: CDR1 SGHRS and CDR2 YFSETQ. The CDR3 length is 16 residues. V shed 3 bases, J shed 2 bases, and the junction held 9 bases outside the gene matches. CDR3 coding DNA: TGCGCCAGCAGCTCGGGACCTGGACTAGCTCAAGAGACCCAGTACTTC. It codes for CASSSGPGLAQETQYF.

This clone was picked up one time. J is TRBJ2-3 and V is TRBV6-6, with D tentatively TRBD2 (6 bases). Germline V gives CDR1 MNHNY, CDR2 SVGAGI (reference sequence). The CDR3 consists of 11 residues. V was trimmed by 5 bases and J by 9 bases, leaving 9 bases between them. The DNA of the CDR3 is TGTGCCAGCAGTATGGAGGGAACGCAGTATTTT. It yields the protein CASSMEGTQYF.

V is TRBV10-3 and J is TRBJ1-2; D remains unclear. The CDR3 is 15 amino acids. Per the germline V gene, CDR1 is ENHRY and CDR2 is SYGVKD. Between the trimmed V and J ends, which lost 0 bases and 4 bases, there was a span of 12 bases. The CDR3 reads CAISESETVTYGYTF. DNA for the CDR3: TGTGCCATCAGTGAGTCCGAGACCGTTACCTATGGCTACACCTTC.

This clone was seen a handful of times. The rearrangement links TRBV7-9 to TRBJ1-5; D is unresolved. Germline CDR1 SEHNR, CDR2 FQNEAQ (reference sequence). This CDR3 spans 14 amino acids. V gave up 2 bases and J gave up 0 bases, with 5 bases separating them. In DNA, the CDR3 is TGTGCCAGCAGCTTATCCTCTAGCAATCAGCCCCAGCATTTT. Translation: CASSLSSSNQPQHF.

The chain carries TRBV27 and TRBJ1-5; D gene ambiguous. From germline, CDR1 is MNHEY and CDR2 SMNVEV (reference sequence). V lost 6 bases and J 4 bases, leaving 7 bases between the germline ends. CDR3 length: 12 residues. DNA for the CDR3: TGTGCCAGCAGGGCAGAGAATCAGCCCCAGCATTTT. Residues: CASRAENQPQHF.

In this sample, this clone turned up once. The rearrangement links TRBV25-1 to TRBJ2-7, with 7 bases matching TRBD2. With V trimmed by 6 bases and J by 3 bases, 11 bases remained unmatched. The CDR3 length is 15 residues. Germline V gene lookup returns CDR1 MGHDK and CDR2 SYGVNS. The CDR3 DNA reads as TGTGCCAGCAGAAAAACTAGCGCCGGGAACTACGAGCAGTACTTC. Its protein is CASRKTSAGNYEQYF.

The chain carries TRBV6-5 and TRBJ2-7; TRBD1 aligns across 7 bases. This CDR3 has 14 amino acids. Germline V CDR1 and CDR2: MNHEY, SVGAGI. V lost 7 bases, J lost 7 bases, and 13 bases stayed unmatched. In DNA form, the CDR3 reads TGTGCCAGCACCGAACAGGGGATCCCTGGAGAGCAGTACTTC. Amino acids: CASTEQGIPGEQYF.

V usage is TRBV5-6 and J usage is TRBJ1-1; D may be TRBD1 (6 bases). The germline V and J ends were trimmed by 4 bases and 9 bases, with 19 bases remaining between them. Per germline, CDR1 SGHDT and CDR2 YYEEEE. This CDR3 comprises 14 residues. The CDR3 DNA is TGTGCCAGCAGCCCAGGAAGACAGGCCGCTAAAGCTTTCTTT. Amino acids: CASSPGRQAAKAFF.

This clone was seen more than once but under ten times. The rearrangement links TRBV2 to TRBJ2-1, with TRBD2 matching 8 bases. The CDR3 sequence is 14 residues long. Germline V lookup: CDR1 SNHLY, CDR2 FYNNEI. Trimming cost V 6 bases and J 1 base; bases outside gene matches: 2. The CDR3 DNA reads TGTGCCAGCAGGGAGCGGGAGTCCTACAATGAGCAGTTCTTC. Translating it yields CASRERESYNEQFF.

The chain employs TRBV2 and TRBJ1-3, with a weak D call TRBD1 (6 bases). The CDR3 consists of 16 residues. Per germline, CDR1 SNHLY and CDR2 FYNNEI. V lost 7 bases to trimming and J lost 0 bases, with 16 bases between them. In DNA, the CDR3 is TGTGCCAGCATTGGGGGCCGCGCCCTCTCTGGAAACACCATATATTTT. This translates into CASIGGRALSGNTIYF.

In this sample, this clone turned up a few times. The rearrangement uses TRBV9 and TRBJ2-2; a weak D match, TRBD2 (6 bases). This CDR3 has 15 residues. Per germline, CDR1 SGDLS and CDR2 YYNGEE. V was shortened by 0 bases and J by 2 bases, with 8 bases between the two germline ends. CDR3 amino acids: CASSVAGVNTGELFF. For the CDR3, the DNA is TGTGCCAGCAGCGTAGCGGGGGTAAACACCGGGGAGCTGTTTTTT.

The rearrangement links TRBV11-2 to TRBJ2-1; perhaps TRBD2 as D (6 bases). CDR1 and CDR2 (germline): SGHAT, FQNNGV. The V end was cut by 5 bases, the J end by 7 bases, with 12 bases between. This CDR3 contains 13 residues. The CDR3 loop is CASSPPGVNEQFF. The CDR3 nucleotides read TGTGCCAGCAGCCCCCCGGGGGTAAATGAGCAGTTCTTC.

The V call is TRBV2, the J call TRBJ2-2; 7 bases agree with TRBD1. Per germline, CDR1 SNHLY and CDR2 FYNNEI. The length of the CDR3 is 13 residues. The J segment lost 7 bases and the V segment lost 9 bases, leaving 8 bases of the junction unmatched. The CDR3 spells CASSTGLGGELFF. CDR3 in DNA: TGTGCCAGTTCGACAGGGTTGGGCGGGGAGCTGTTTTTT. The entire variable domain, with the rest obtained from reference TRBV2 and TRBJ2-2, is as follows: EPEVTQTPSHQVTQMGQEVILRCVPISNHLYFYWYRQILGQKVEFLVSFYNNEISEKSEIFDDQFSVERPDGSNFTLKIRSTKLEDSAMYFCASSTGLGGELFFGEGSRLTVL.

The chain couples TRBV6-5 to TRBJ2-1; D could derive from TRBD1 or TRBD2 (5 bases each). The germline CDR1 and CDR2 sequences are MNHEY and SVGAGI. The CDR3 is 14 residues long. V was pared by 6 bases and J by 5 bases, with 14 bases between. CDR3 DNA: TGTGCCAGCAGCTATGGGACCAACCACAATGAGCAGTTCTTC. This codes for CASSYGTNHNEQFF.

This clone was detected once. The chain carries TRBV10-1 and TRBJ2-5, with D maybe TRBD1 (5 bases). V shed 6 bases and J shed 4 bases, with 12 bases lying between them. Germline CDR1 reads WNHNN; CDR2 reads SYGVQD (reference sequence). CDR3 length equals 13 residues. CDR3 in amino acids: CASRQGGSETQYF. Written as DNA, the CDR3 is TGCGCCAGCAGGCAGGGTGGATCAGAGACCCAGTACTTC.

In this sample, this clone turned up a few times. The chain has TRBV2 and TRBJ2-7, with 7 nucleotides matching TRBD1. Germline-derived CDR1 and CDR2 are SNHLY and FYNNEI. The CDR3 spans 13 residues. V trimming: 4 bases; J trimming: 4 bases; junction bases outside the gene matches: 4. The CDR3 sequence: CASSGFRGYEQYF. CDR3 sequence (DNA): TGTGCCAGCAGTGGTTTCAGGGGGTACGAGCAGTACTTC.

The CDR3: CASSYPAATEAFF. CDR3 in DNA: TGTGCCAGCAGTTACCCGGCCGCCACTGAAGCTTTCTTT. The gene calls are TRBV6-5 and TRBJ1-1; D remains unclear. Germline V CDR1 and CDR2: MNHEY, SVGAGI. This CDR3 is built from 13 residues. Deletions cut 2 bases from V and 4 bases from J, with 8 bases between.

The gene calls are TRBV4-2 and TRBJ1-1; D might be TRBD1 (5 bases). CDR3 length: 17 amino acids. V lost 1 base and J 0 bases, leaving 15 bases between the germline ends. Germline-derived CDR1 and CDR2 are LGHNA and YNFKEQ. The CDR3 sequence is CASSQGLSRELNTEAFF. The CDR3 coding sequence is TGTGCCAGCAGCCAAGGGTTGAGCAGGGAGCTGAACACTGAAGCTTTCTTT.

The CDR3 coding sequence is TGCGCCAGCAGCCACGACCGGCAGGGTAGTAGTAGGTTGTCGAACACTGAAGCTTTCTTT. As protein: CASSHDRQGSSRLSNTEAFF. This sequence joins TRBV4-1 and TRBJ1-1; D is possibly TRBD1 (5 bases). Trimming pared 3 bases from V and 1 base from J, leaving 27 bases between. CDR1 and CDR2 from the germline V gene are MGHRA and YSYEKL. The CDR3 runs to 20 residues.

The chain combines TRBV5-1 with TRBJ2-1, with 7 nucleotides matching TRBD1. J lost 7 bases, V lost 2 bases, and 9 bases had no gene match. Germline loops: CDR1 SGHRS, CDR2 YFSETQ. This CDR3 is built from 15 residues. The CDR3 here is CASSLYDRDTNEQFF. The CDR3 nucleotides read TGCGCCAGCAGCTTATACGACAGGGACACTAATGAGCAGTTCTTC.

The sample holds one count of this clone. The chain employs TRBV10-3 and TRBJ2-3; 11 nucleotides line up with TRBD2. The CDR3 length is 15 residues. Germline CDR1 ENHRY, CDR2 SYGVKD. V lost 8 bases and J lost 1; bases outside the gene matches: 5. CDR3 sequence (DNA): TGTGCCATCGCGGCGGGACTAGCGGGCACAGATACGCAGTATTTT. Encoded protein: CAIAAGLAGTDTQYF.

This clone is a singleton in its sample. The chain employs TRBV14 and TRBJ1-6; D remains unclear. CDR3 length: 15 amino acids. Per germline, CDR1 SGHDN and CDR2 FVKESK. Trimming took off 0 bases at V and 4 bases at J, with 7 bases between the two ends. The CDR3 DNA reads TGTGCCAGCAGCCAAGAATACAGTTATAATTCACCCCTCCACTTT. Amino acid sequence: CASSQEYSYNSPLHF.

This clone has only a few counts. The chain has TRBV7-8 and TRBJ1-6; tentatively, D is TRBD1 (5 bases). The CDR3 consists of 15 residues. Trimming left V 6 bases short and J 10 bases short, with 19 bases between. Per the germline V gene, CDR1 is SGHVS and CDR2 is FQNEAQ. For the CDR3, the DNA is TGTGCCAGCAGGTCGACTCCTTTAGAGGGGTCACCCCTCCACTTT. Translated, it gives CASRSTPLEGSPLHF.

CDR3: CASSFSTGGSYEQYF. The CDR3 nucleotides read TGTGCCAGCAGCTTCTCAACAGGGGGTAGCTACGAGCAGTACTTC. The chain recombines TRBV5-5 with TRBJ2-7; TRBD1 aligns across 8 bases. V was clipped by 2 bases and J by 3 bases; unmatched bases: 7. CDR3 size: 15 residues. Germline CDR1 and CDR2: SGHKS and YYEKEE (reference sequence).

Note on this clone: Other nucleotide sequences from this sample produce the same CDR3. This rearrangement joins TRBV2 to TRBJ1-1; no firm D call. The V end was cut by 2 bases, the J end by 1 base, with 5 bases between. Germline V CDR1 and CDR2: SNHLY, FYNNEI. The CDR3 loop spans 13 amino acids. The CDR3 sequence: CASSELENTEAFF. CDR3 sequence (DNA): TGTGCCAGCAGTGAACTAGAGAACACTGAAGCTTTCTTT.